This T cell receptor beta chain was documented in a study of blood T cell repertoires in COVID-19. In the authors' methods: Nucleated cell counts were estimated from reference gene primer amplification. Profiled with immunoSEQ multiplex PCR; TCRdb holds only in-frame clones, not every one. V and J calls and clone size are those listed in that table; D and trimming were worked out from the DNA. Of some 500,000 clones listed, roughly 89% were seen once; the top ten hold roughly 8%. One Seattle source followed patients from active infection through their disease course. The CDR3 contains 15 residues. The V gene's germline CDR1 is SGHNT and CDR2 YYREEE (reference sequence). Concerning this clone: One end of the junction is discordant with germline, which a read error may explain.

This sequence originates from a woman aged 50 to 65 with COVID-19, enrolled during active disease. The chain recombines TRBV5-4 with TRBJ1-1, with 9 bases aligning to TRBD1. The specimen was peripheral blood. CDR3 nucleotide sequence: TGTGCCAGCAACTTGGGACAGGGTCCGAACACTGAAGCTTTCTTT. As protein: CASNLGQGPNTEAFF. Filled out from reference TRBV5-4 and TRBJ1-1, the complete variable domain reads ETGVTQSPTHLIKTRGQQVTLRCSSQSGHNTVSWYQQALGQGPQFIFQYYREEENGRGNFPPRFSGLQFPNYSSELNVNALELDDSALYLCASNLGQGPNTEAFFGQGTRLTVV.